This T cell receptor (beta chain) is from a study of T cells after yellow fever vaccination. General study points: Most clones from primary vaccination resurfaced after the booster (96% CD4, 88% CD8). Though weaker, the secondary response peaked faster, on day 5 versus 15. Abundant clonotypes from the bulk population could contaminate FACS-sorted repertoires.

As TCR cDNA was made by 5'RACE template switching, a universal primer site and UMIs were added. TCRdb re-analysed the 5' RACE reads in MiXCR, keeping a single row per CDR3 protein. The top ten hold less than 0.55% of the sample, which has 250,000 to 300,000 distinct CDR3 sequences, 10% to 15% seen once. In regard to this clonotype: Its antigen remains unidentified.

CDR1 and CDR2 (germline): SGHNT, YENEEA. The CDR3 length is 13 residues. The ends were cut back, 5 bases at V and 6 bases at J, with 14 bases in the middle. The receptor was derived from a man aged 30 to 45 who received the YFV17D yellow fever vaccine. Sample: CD4+ T cells sorted from PBMCs, taken 45 days after the yellow fever booster vaccination. The rearrangement joins TRBV11-3 to TRBJ2-7, with D tentatively TRBD1 (6 bases). CDR3 DNA sequence: TGTGCCAGCAGCCAAACAGGGTACGGCGAGCAGTACTTC. This encodes CASSQTGYGEQYF.